One and the same sample provided the 17 T cell receptor beta chains below, sequenced in a study of shared clonotypes between healthy human individuals. Only in-frame clones appear in the TCRdb table, and some are missing; sequencing was by immunoSEQ multiplex PCR. The data show over a million clones, approximately 97% seen once. The sequenced sample consisted of naive CD4+ T cells sorted from blood. As for subset: CD45RA+ positively selected. All receptors derive from a man aged 25-40 years in good health.

V gene TRBV7-2 combines with J gene TRBJ2-1; the match to TRBD2 covers 7 bases. Germline V gives CDR1 SGHTA, CDR2 FQGNSA. V lost 6 bases and J lost 0; bases outside the gene matches: 5. CDR3 size: 15 residues. CDR3 nucleotide sequence: TGTGCCAGCAGAACTCCTAGCGGCTCCTACAATGAGCAGTTCTTC. It yields the protein CASRTPSGSYNEQFF.

The chain uses TRBV2 and TRBJ2-5, with unresolved D. CDR3 length: 14 residues. V lost 7 bases and J lost 2, with 14 bases in between. In germline, CDR1 is SNHLY, CDR2 FYNNEI. CDR3 sequence (DNA): TGTGCCAGCACTTTAGGGTTGACGCAAGAGACCCAGTACTTC. This encodes CASTLGLTQETQYF.

The chain carries TRBV5-5 and TRBJ2-2; D unresolved. This CDR3 contains 15 residues. V was shortened by 0 bases and J by 0 bases, with 6 bases between the two germline ends. Germline V gene sequence: CDR1 SGHKS, CDR2 YYEKEE (reference sequence). Here the CDR3 reads CASSLATANTGELFF. In DNA, the CDR3 is TGTGCCAGCAGCTTGGCCACCGCGAACACCGGGGAGCTGTTTTTT.

This chain links TRBV7-8 with TRBJ2-2; perhaps TRBD2 as D (6 bases). V was pared by 2 bases and J by 7 bases, with 14 bases between. This CDR3 region has 15 residues. The germline V gene encodes CDR1 SGHVS and CDR2 FQNEAQ. The CDR3 DNA is TGTGCCAGCAGCTTACCGGGACTCTCAAGCGGGGAGCTGTTTTTT. Its protein product is CASSLPGLSSGELFF. Full variable domain (missing parts from reference TRBV7-8 and TRBJ2-2): GAGVSQSPRYKVAKRGQDVALRCDPISGHVSLFWYQQALGQGPEFLTYFQNEAQLDKSGLPSDRFFAERPEGSVSTLKIQRTQQEDSAVYLCASSLPGLSSGELFFGEGSRLTVL.

This clone was recorded a few times. The genes are TRBV19 and TRBJ2-7; tentative D call: TRBD1 (5 bases). Germline CDR1 and CDR2: LNHDA and SQIVND (reference sequence). The CDR3 covers 14 residues. The V gene lost 4 bases and the J gene lost 2 bases, with 12 bases spanning the gap. The CDR3 region has the DNA TGTGCCAGTAGTACTCCAGGGTTTACCTACGAGCAGTACTTC. It codes for CASSTPGFTYEQYF.

This chain joins TRBV6-1 and TRBJ2-7, with 9 bases fitting TRBD1. CDR3 size: 13 residues. Germline trimming cut 5 bases from V and 2 bases from J; bases unmatched to any gene: 1. In germline, CDR1 is MNHNS, CDR2 SASEGT. CDR3 in amino acids: CASSNRGPYEQYF. CDR3 bases: TGTGCCAGCAGTAACAGGGGGCCCTACGAGCAGTACTTC.

V is TRBV7-9 and J is TRBJ1-5, with 11 nucleotides matching TRBD1. V was pared by 5 bases and J by 1 base, with 13 bases of the junction left unmatched. CDR1 SEHNR and CDR2 FQNEAQ come from the germline V gene (reference sequence). This CDR3 region has 19 residues. The CDR3, as DNA: TGTGCCAGCAGCCCGGGGACAGGGGGAGTATTAAGGAGCAATCAGCCCCAGCATTTT. Translated: CASSPGTGGVLRSNQPQHF.

This clone appeared once. The chain joins TRBV28 to TRBJ1-2; 7 nucleotides align to TRBD1. The length of the CDR3 is 21 residues. The V gene end was trimmed by 6 bases and the J gene end by 2 bases; junction bases not matched to a gene: 27. CDR1 is MDHEN and CDR2 is SYDVKM in the germline V gene. CDR3: CASSLLGRGPGQIGENYGYTF. The CDR3 bases are TGTGCCAGCAGCCTACTAGGCCGGGGTCCGGGACAGATAGGGGAAAACTATGGCTACACCTTC.

The CDR3 coding sequence is TGTGCCAGCTCACCCGCCGGGACTTCCAGGGATACGCAGTATTTT. Amino acid sequence: CASSPAGTSRDTQYF. V gene TRBV18 combines with J gene TRBJ2-3, with D maybe TRBD2 (6 bases). Germline V lookup: CDR1 KGHSH, CDR2 LQKENI. V shed 3 bases and J shed 6 bases, with 16 bases lying between them. The CDR3 consists of 15 residues.

The gene calls are TRBV9 and TRBJ1-1; tentatively, D is TRBD1 (5 bases). Trimming removed 4 bases at V and 0 bases at J, with 22 bases between. The CDR3 covers 18 residues. Germline V gene data show CDR1 as SGDLS and CDR2 as YYNGEE. CDR3 sequence: CASSTRTFDGPLNTEAFF. The CDR3 bases are TGTGCCAGCAGCACGCGGACATTCGACGGGCCGTTGAACACTGAAGCTTTCTTT.

The chain carries TRBV27 and TRBJ2-1; the match to TRBD2 covers 9 bases. CDR1 MNHEY and CDR2 SMNVEV come from the germline V gene (reference sequence). J was trimmed by 8 bases and V by 6 bases; bases with no gene match: 14. This CDR3 is 16 amino acids long. DNA of the CDR3: TGTGCCAGCAGCTTCCCGGGACTAGCCATTTCCGATGAGCAGTTCTTC. Residues: CASSFPGLAISDEQFF.

J is TRBJ2-3 and V is TRBV14; the D gene is possibly TRBD2 (6 bases). Per germline, CDR1 SGHDN and CDR2 FVKESK. The CDR3 loop spans 16 amino acids. Trimming shortened V by 2 bases and J by 4 bases, and 16 bases separated the two germline ends. The CDR3 is CASSQLRGSGSDTQYF. The CDR3 DNA reads as TGTGCCAGCAGCCAATTGCGAGGGAGCGGGTCAGATACGCAGTATTTT.

The chain employs TRBV2 and TRBJ2-1; D possibly corresponds to TRBD2 (6 bases). The CDR3 loop spans 13 amino acids. CDR1 and CDR2 (germline): SNHLY, FYNNEI. The ends were cut back, 9 bases at V and 7 bases at J, with 16 bases in the middle. DNA of the CDR3: TGTGCCAGGTCGGGAGCCGGAGTTAATGAGCAGTTCTTC. This gives the protein CARSGAGVNEQFF.

This clone has only one observation. This sequence joins TRBV6-1 and TRBJ1-1; D unresolved. CDR1 and CDR2 (germline): MNHNS, SASEGT. The V end was cut by 1 base, the J end by 3 bases, with 12 bases between. The CDR3 extends over 15 amino acids. CDR3 sequence: CASSEGWARDTEAFF. Written as DNA, the CDR3 is TGTGCCAGCAGTGAAGGGTGGGCGAGAGACACTGAAGCTTTCTTT.

Concerning this clone itself: Other DNA sequences in the same sample also yield this CDR3. This chain uses TRBV11-2 with TRBJ2-1, with a possible D match to TRBD2 (5 bases). The CDR3 contains 15 residues. V dropped 0 bases and J dropped 1 base, with 7 bases sitting between them. Germline V lookup: CDR1 SGHAT, CDR2 FQNNGV. CDR3 sequence reads: CASSLDGGSYNEQFF. As DNA, the CDR3 is TGTGCCAGCAGCTTAGATGGAGGTTCCTACAATGAGCAGTTCTTC.

The chain joins TRBV7-2 to TRBJ1-1, with a weak D call TRBD1 (5 bases). Germline lookup yields CDR1 SGHTA and CDR2 FQGNSA. Trimming shortened V by 6 bases and J by 1 base, and 12 bases separated the two germline ends. CDR3 size: 14 residues. The CDR3: CASRPRQTNTEAFF. The CDR3 DNA reads TGTGCCAGCAGACCTCGACAGACGAACACTGAAGCTTTCTTT. Drawing the rest from reference TRBV7-2 and TRBJ1-1, the complete variable domain is GAGVSQSPSNKVTEKGKDVELRCDPISGHTALYWYRQSLGQGLEFLIYFQGNSAPDKSGLPSDRFSAERTGGSVSTLTIQRTQQEDSAVYLCASRPRQTNTEAFFGQGTRLTVV.

The J gene is TRBJ1-3, the V gene TRBV5-6, with a possible D match to TRBD1 (5 bases). Trimming cost V 4 bases and J 3 bases, with 11 bases left between them. Per germline, CDR1 SGHDT and CDR2 YYEEEE. The CDR3 runs 14 residues. The CDR3: CASSRQGFGNTIYF. CDR3 DNA sequence: TGTGCCAGCAGCCGCCAGGGATTTGGAAACACCATATATTTT.